This TCR beta chain is from a study of shared clonotypes between healthy human individuals (dated by TCRdb to the early 2020s). At the level of the whole study: A few men and a couple of women, aged 18 to 49 years, made up the cohort. Different laboratories and diverse techniques were used to prepare libraries and sequence TCR repertoires, to increase sequencing depth and limit assay-specific biases. For each donor, three plates each were used for CD4 naive and CD4 memory, two plates were used for CD8 naive, and one plate was used for CD8 memory. Blood TCR repertoires of five healthy adults were deeply sequenced to estimate repertoire size and the extent of clonotype sharing between individuals. Leukapheresis yielded between about 0.9 and 9 billion PBMCs per donor. Overall study results and their limits: Based on pairwise subsampling, the degree of clonotype sharing among donors was expected to be affected by sequencing depth. Sampling was restricted to blood, and TCR repertoires in tissues likely differ from the TCR repertoires found in blood. Because the study included a small number of donors, the genetic and exposure-history diversity represented was limited. Sharing across several donors was observed for about 5% of naive CD4, about 3.2% of naive CD8, 2% to 2.5% of memory CD4, and roughly 0.43% of memory CD8 clonotypes. Higher generation probabilities were observed for clonotypes shared by all four sorted-subset donors than for non-shared clonotypes. Rarefaction of sorted-subset datasets indicated incomplete sequencing despite the large sequencing depth. Larger estimated clonotype richness was generally found for naive subsets than for memory subsets.

Using the deep immunoSEQ assay, TCR CDR3 regions were amplified from genomic DNA by multiplex PCR. Genomic DNA extracted from each cell subset was distributed evenly over all wells of several immunoSEQ 96-well plates, and each plate served as one replicate. Each replicate PCR for sorted subsets received roughly 0.2 ug genomic DNA, equal to roughly 30,000 T cell genomes. Purified libraries were quantified with a Qubit 3.0 fluorometer, sized on a Bioanalyzer 2100, and re-quantified with the KAPA Library Quantification kit. Each immunoSEQ 96-well plate was sequenced on its own single-read 150-cycle Illumina NextSeq 550 flow cell. As for the authors' bioinformatics: Because only junctional sequences without quality scores were contained in the immunoSEQ output, filtering matching that applied to full-length reads could not be performed. To assign V/J genes and CDR3, sequences were annotated using PyIR, a Python wrapper for IgBLAST v1.9, with IMGT germline references. Reads were removed for weak V/J assignments (E-value above 1e-6), missing CDR3, stop codons, out-of-frame junctions, or ambiguous translated residues. A V3J clonotype was defined by an identical inferred V gene, J gene, and CDR3 amino acid sequence. The percentage overlap between two repertoires was calculated by dividing the number of shared unique clonotypes by the size of the smaller repertoire. Richness of each repertoire was evaluated using RTK rarefaction, the Chao1 estimator, and Recon v2.1 estimates of unobserved clonotypes. OLGA was used to compute generation probabilities for all TCRbeta clonotypes that the gDNA method yielded from a handful of donors. The clones in this table, taken by TCRdb from immuneACCESS, are in-frame only. Not every clone is retained; where verified, under half of the shortfall comes from an unresolved V gene, and the cause of the rest is unknown. V and J calls and clone size are copied from that table; D and trimming were computed from the DNA. This sample comprises under 1,900,000 clones, just under 99% of them detected only once. The ten largest clones capture 0.3% to 0.45% of the sample.

Healthy HIV-negative adults with no recently reported acute infections or vaccinations were included as donors. Every donor was a Caucasian adult residing in Nashville, Tennessee, USA. Magnetic negative selection was used to enrich CD4+ T cells, after which naive cells were positively selected on CD45RA and the negative fraction became the memory subset. After blood collection by leukapheresis, PBMCs were isolated using Ficoll-Histopaque density gradient centrifugation and then cryopreserved in the vapor phase of liquid nitrogen. Purity and quantity of every magnetically sorted T cell population were checked by analytical flow cytometry. Each sorted fraction had its genomic DNA isolated and then quantified by UV absorbance on a Nanodrop 2000c. Comment on this clone: Its antigen is currently not known. No base quality values were provided; no much bigger clone lies one nucleotide off.

Sequenced: naive CD4+ T cells sorted from blood. Sample cell subset or site, as interpreted from the label and publication: CD45RA+ positively selected. This clonotype was obtained from a man aged 25 to 40 in good health.

The CDR3 in this case is CAISESSVAEQYF. Here is the DNA: TGTGCCATCAGTGAGTCATCGGTCGCCGAGCAGTACTTC. Recombination connected TRBV10-3 to TRBJ2-7; no D gene can be assigned with confidence. Looking up the germline V gene yields CDR1 ENHRY and CDR2 SYGVKD. V was cut back by 0 bases and J by 6 bases, leaving a gap of 9 bases between them. There are 13 amino acids in the CDR3, from cysteine to phenylalanine inclusive. Just the 39-base CDR3 DNA is kept, in frame starting at base 1.